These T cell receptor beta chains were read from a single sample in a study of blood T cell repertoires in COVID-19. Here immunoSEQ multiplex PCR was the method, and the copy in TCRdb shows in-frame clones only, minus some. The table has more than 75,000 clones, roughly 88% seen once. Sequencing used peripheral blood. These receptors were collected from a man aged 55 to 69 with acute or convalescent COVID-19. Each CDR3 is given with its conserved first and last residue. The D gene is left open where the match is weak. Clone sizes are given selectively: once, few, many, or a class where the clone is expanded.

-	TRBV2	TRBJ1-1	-	TGTGCCAGCAGTGAAGCGCTTAGCGGTCCCCCAGGAGCTTTCTTT	CASSEALSGPPGAFF
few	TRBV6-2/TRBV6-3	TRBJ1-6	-	TGTGCCAGCAGCTCCCCGGCGGGGGGCGGTCGGTATAATTCACCCCTCCACTTT	CASSSPAGGGRYNSPLHF
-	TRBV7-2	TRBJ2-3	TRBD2	TGTGCCAGCAGCTTAGTAGCGGGGGTCACAGATACGCAGTATTTT	CASSLVAGVTDTQYF
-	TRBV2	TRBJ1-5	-	TGTGCCAGCAAGGAGGGTAGGGTAGCATGGCAGCCCCAGCATTTT	CASKEGRVAWQPQHF
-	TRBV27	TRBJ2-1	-	TGTGCCAGCAGTTCAACCCCCCGGAATGAGCAGTTCTTC	CASSSTPRNEQFF
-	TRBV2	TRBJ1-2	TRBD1	TGTGCCAGCTTGGGACAGGGGGCCAATGGCTACACCTTC	CASLGQGANGYTF
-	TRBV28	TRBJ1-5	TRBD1	TGTGCCAGCAGTGTCTCCGGGACAGGGATGCAGCCCCAGCATTTT	CASSVSGTGMQPQHF
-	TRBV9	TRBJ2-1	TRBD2	TGTGCCAGCAGCACCCATAGCGGGGGGGCCAATGAGCAGTTCTTC	CASSTHSGGANEQFF
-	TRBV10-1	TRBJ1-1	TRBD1	TGCGCCAGCAGTGAATATCGCCGGGACAGGGGTTGGACTGAAGCTTTCTTT	CASSEYRRDRGWTEAFF
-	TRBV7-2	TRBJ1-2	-	TGTGCCAGCAGTTTAAGTCCACTCCTTAACTATGGCTACACCTTC	CASSLSPLLNYGYTF
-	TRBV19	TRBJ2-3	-	TGTGCCAGTAGTATTACGGGGAGGTTGGATACGCAGTATTTT	CASSITGRLDTQYF
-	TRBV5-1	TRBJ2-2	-	TGCGCCAGCAGCTCGCCGGGGAACACCGGGGAGCTGTTTTTT	CASSSPGNTGELFF
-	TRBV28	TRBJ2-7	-	TGTGCCAGCAGTTTTGGAGGCTACTCTTCCTACGAGCAGTACTTC	CASSFGGYSSYEQYF
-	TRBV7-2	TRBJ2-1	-	TGTGCCAGCAGCTTGGCTAGCCCTAGCTCCTACAATGAGCAGTTCTTC	CASSLASPSSYNEQFF
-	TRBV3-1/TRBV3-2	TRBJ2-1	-	TGTGCCAGCAGTAGAGACGCGGGGAGGAAGAACAATGAGCAGTTCTTC	CASSRDAGRKNNEQFF
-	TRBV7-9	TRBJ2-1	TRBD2	TGTGCCAGCAGCTTCGGGGGGGTGGTGACTCTCTACAATGAGCAGTTCTTC	CASSFGGVVTLYNEQFF
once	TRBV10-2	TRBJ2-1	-	TGCGCCAGCAGTGAGCCGCCGCTGGATTATCCTGCGGCTGAGCAGTTCTTC	CASSEPPLDYPAAEQFF
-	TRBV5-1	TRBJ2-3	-	TGCGCCAGCAGCTTGGCCTCAGGGGGCACAGATACGCAGTATTTT	CASSLASGGTDTQYF
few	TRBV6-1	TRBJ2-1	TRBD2	TGTGCCAGCAGTGAATCGGGGACTAAAAAAAATGAGCAGTTCTTC	CASSESGTKKNEQFF
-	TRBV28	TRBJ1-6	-	TGTGCCAGCAGACAGATTTTCGGTTCACCCCTCCACTTT	CASRQIFGSPLHF
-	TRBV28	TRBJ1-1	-	TGTGCCAGCAGTGGAGGGGTTTTCACTGAAGCTTTCTTT	CASSGGVFTEAFF
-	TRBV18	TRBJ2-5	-	TGTGCCAGCGGTCCGACAGTCGAGACCCAGTACTTC	CASGPTVETQYF
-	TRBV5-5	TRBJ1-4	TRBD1	TGTGCCAGCAGCAGAACTTCCGGGACAGGGGACGAAAAACTGTTTTTT	CASSRTSGTGDEKLFF
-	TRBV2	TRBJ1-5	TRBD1	TGTGCCAGCGTCCGGGACAGCCCAAATCAGCCCCAGCATTTT	CASVRDSPNQPQHF
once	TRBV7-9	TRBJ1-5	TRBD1	TGTGCCAGCAGCTTAGACAGGGGGGGATATCAGCCCCAGCATTTT	CASSLDRGGYQPQHF
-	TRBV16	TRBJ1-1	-	TGTGCCAGCAGCCCTTCTCGCGTGGTAGCTGAAGCTTTCTTT	CASSPSRVVAEAFF
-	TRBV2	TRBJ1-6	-	TGTGCCAGCACAGGACGGGGGTATTCACCCCTCCACTTT	CASTGRGYSPLHF
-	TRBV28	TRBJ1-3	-	TGTGCCAGTGTTGGGGGGTCTGGAAACACCATATATTTT	CASVGGSGNTIYF
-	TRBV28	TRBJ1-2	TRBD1	TGTGCCAGCAGTTTCTTCATAGGGGACAGGAAAAACTATGGCTACACCTTC	CASSFFIGDRKNYGYTF
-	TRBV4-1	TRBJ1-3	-	TGCGCCAGCAGCCAAGATTACCTTCGGGACAAGAGCTCTGGAAACACCATATATTTT	CASSQDYLRDKSSGNTIYF
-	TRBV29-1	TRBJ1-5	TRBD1	TGCAGCGTGCGACAGGGGAATCAGCCCCAGCATTTT	CSVRQGNQPQHF
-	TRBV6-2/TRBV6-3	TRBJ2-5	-	TGTGCCAGCAGTTACGCTAGTGCGGAGACCCAGTACTTC	CASSYASAETQYF
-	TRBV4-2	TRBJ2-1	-	TGTGCCAGCAGCCAAGTATTCTTGGGGGGGCTCGGTGAGCAGTTCTTC	CASSQVFLGGLGEQFF
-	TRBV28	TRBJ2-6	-	TGTGCCTCCTGGGGGCTGGGGGCCAACGTCCTGACTTTC	CASWGLGANVLTF
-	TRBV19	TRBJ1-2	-	TGTGCCAGTAAGATGGTATCCGGGAACTATGGCTACACCTTC	CASKMVSGNYGYTF
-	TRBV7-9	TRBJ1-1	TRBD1	TGTGCCAGCAGCCACATTACACCACAGGGGGCGAACACTGAAGCTTTCTTT	CASSHITPQGANTEAFF
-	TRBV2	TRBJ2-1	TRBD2	TGTGCCAGCAGTGAACACCCCTCGACTAGCGGGGGGGCCAACGCGGAGTTCTTC	CASSEHPSTSGGANAEFF
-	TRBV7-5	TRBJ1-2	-	TGTGCCAGAAGCTTGACAGGCTATGGCTACACCTTC	CARSLTGYGYTF
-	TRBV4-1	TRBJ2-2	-	TGCGCCAGCGCCCTAGAGGGCAGAGTCACCGGGGAGCTGTTTTTT	CASALEGRVTGELFF
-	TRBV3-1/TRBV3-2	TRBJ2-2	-	TGTGCCAGCAGCCAAGGATTCGGTAACGCGAACACCGGGGAGCTGTTTTTT	CASSQGFGNANTGELFF
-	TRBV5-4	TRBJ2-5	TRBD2	TGTGCCAGCAGCTTGCTGTCCCTAGCGGGGGTGGAAGAGACCCAGTACTTC	CASSLLSLAGVEETQYF
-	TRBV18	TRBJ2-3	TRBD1	TGTGCCAGCTCACCAACCCGGGACAGGGTTAGCACAGATACGCAGTATTTT	CASSPTRDRVSTDTQYF
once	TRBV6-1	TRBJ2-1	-	TGTGCCAGCAGTGATGGAGGATCAGGGGTAAATGAGCAGTTCTTC	CASSDGGSGVNEQFF
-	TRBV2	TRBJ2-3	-	TGTGCCAGCAGTGAAGACAGGGCTAGCACAGATACGCAGTATTTT	CASSEDRASTDTQYF
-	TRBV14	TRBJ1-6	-	TGTGCCAGCAGCCAAGATATCTCCCCCCTCCACTTT	CASSQDISPLHF
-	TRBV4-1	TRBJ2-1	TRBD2	TGCGCCAGCACCCTTCTAGCGGGGGGCTACAATGAGCAGTTCTTC	CASTLLAGGYNEQFF
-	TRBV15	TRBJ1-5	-	TGTGCCACCAGCAGCAGGGCAAATCAGCCCCAGCATTTT	CATSSRANQPQHF
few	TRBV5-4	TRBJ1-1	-	TGTGCCAGCAGCTTAGGACAGATGAACACTGAAGCTTTCTTT	CASSLGQMNTEAFF
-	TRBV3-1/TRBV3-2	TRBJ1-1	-	TGTGCCAGCAGCCAAGGAGGCGGGAGGGCTGTTTTCTTT	CASSQGGGRAVFF
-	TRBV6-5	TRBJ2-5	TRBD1	TGTGCCAGCACTGGACAGGGGAAACCCCAAGAGACCCAGTACTTC	CASTGQGKPQETQYF
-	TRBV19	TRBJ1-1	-	TGTGCCAGTAGTATATTCCGGAACACTGAAGCTTTCTTT	CASSIFRNTEAFF
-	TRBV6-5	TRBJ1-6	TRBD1	TGTGCCAGCAGTTATACAGGGGGGAGGAATTCACCCCTCCACTTT	CASSYTGGRNSPLHF
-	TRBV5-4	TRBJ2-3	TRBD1	TGTGCCAGCAGCGCGCAGGGGGCCAGCACAGATACGCAGTATTTT	CASSAQGASTDTQYF
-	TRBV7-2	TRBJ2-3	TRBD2	TGTGCCAGCAGCGGTAGCGGGGCCGGCACAGATACGCAGTATTTT	CASSGSGAGTDTQYF